The 29 T cell receptor beta chains presented below share a single source sample, sequenced in a study of Tregs in tolerant kidney transplant recipients. Measured with immunoSEQ multiplex PCR; TCRdb has only the in-frame clones, and not every one. Of about 77,000 clones in the sample, 95% to 98% are singletons; the top ten hold 0.55% to 0.6%. The starting material was CD4+ T cells from blood, obtained before the transplant. The receptor source for this set is a human donor who received a combined kidney and bone marrow transplant.

CDR3 sequence: CASSMRLQGPSAKNIQYF. The CDR3 region has the DNA TGTGCCAGTAGTATGAGACTTCAGGGCCCAAGCGCCAAAAACATTCAGTACTTC. This rearrangement joins TRBV19 to TRBJ2-4; D is possibly TRBD1 (5 bases). This CDR3 has 18 amino acids. Trimming removed 3 bases at V and 1 base at J, with 19 bases between. Germline-derived CDR1 and CDR2 are LNHDA and SQIVND (reference sequence).

This chain links TRBV4-3 with TRBJ2-3; D possibly corresponds to TRBD2 (5 bases). In germline, CDR1 is LGHNA, CDR2 YSLEER. Trimming removed 2 bases at V and 4 bases at J, with 19 bases between. CDR3 length: 17 amino acids. For the CDR3, the DNA is TGCGCCAGCAGCCAATGGCGCGGGCTAGGAGCCCCAGATACGCAGTATTTT. This encodes CASSQWRGLGAPDTQYF.

CDR3 DNA: TGTGCCAGCAGCTTAGTCAACAGGTTGAACTCCTACGAGCAGTACTTC. This encodes CASSLVNRLNSYEQYF. J is TRBJ2-7 and V is TRBV7-2, with D possibly TRBD1 on 5 matching bases. The CDR3 runs 16 residues. CDR1 is SGHTA and CDR2 is FQGNSA in the germline V gene. V gave up 1 base and J gave up 0 bases, with 13 bases separating them.

CDR3 nucleotide sequence: TGCAGTGCTATTAGCGGGTACGAGCAGTACTTC. Encoded protein: CSAISGYEQYF. The V gene is TRBV20-1, the J gene TRBJ2-7; 7 nucleotides agree with TRBD2. The CDR3 covers 11 residues. V dropped 4 bases and J dropped 4; count of bases not matched to a gene: 1. Germline assignment: CDR1 DFQATT and CDR2 SNEGSKA (reference sequence).

CDR3 DNA sequence: TGTGCCAGCAGCTTAGGCCATTCCGGGAGCTCCTATAATTCACCCCTCCACTTT. Its translation is CASSLGHSGSSYNSPLHF. The V call is TRBV13, the J call TRBJ1-6, with D hard to call. V was clipped by 0 bases and J by 0 bases, with 12 bases between them. Germline lookup yields CDR1 PRHDT and CDR2 FYEKMQ (reference sequence). The CDR3 contains 18 residues.

The CDR3 DNA follows: TGTGCCAGCAGCCCCTTCTCCAGGGAAGAGTACTTC. The encoded protein is CASSPFSREEYF. The V call is TRBV7-8, the J call TRBJ2-5; D is perhaps TRBD1 (5 bases). V was pared by 5 bases and J by 12 bases, with 16 bases between. The CDR3 length is 12 residues. Germline assignment: CDR1 SGHVS and CDR2 FQNEAQ.

This chain links TRBV7-2 with TRBJ2-5; 11 positions match TRBD2. With 2 bases clipped from V and 2 bases from J, the junction kept 7 bases outside the gene matches. Germline CDR1 SGHTA, CDR2 FQGNSA. The CDR3 sequence is 17 residues long. The CDR3 sequence: CASSLSPSGGSQETQYF. Here the CDR3 DNA reads TGTGCCAGCAGCTTATCCCCTAGCGGGGGGTCTCAAGAGACCCAGTACTTC. Drawing the rest from reference TRBV7-2 and TRBJ2-5, the complete variable domain is GAGVSQSPSNKVTEKGKDVELRCDPISGHTALYWYRQSLGQGLEFLIYFQGNSAPDKSGLPSDRFSAERTGGSVSTLTIQRTQQEDSAVYLCASSLSPSGGSQETQYFGPGTRLLVL.

The chain links TRBV30 to TRBJ2-5; TRBD2 agrees at 11 bases. V shed 3 bases, J shed 0 bases, and the junction held 9 bases outside the gene matches. The CDR3 totals 17 residues. The germline V gene has CDR1 GTSNPN and CDR2 SVGIG (reference sequence). The CDR3 reads CAWRLLAGGRYQETQYF. CDR3 DNA: TGTGCCTGGAGGTTGCTAGCGGGAGGTCGGTACCAAGAGACCCAGTACTTC.

The chain has TRBV7-2 and TRBJ2-1; no clear D. The V and J ends lost 1 base and 7 bases respectively, with 8 bases between them. In germline, CDR1 is SGHTA, CDR2 FQGNSA. The CDR3 consists of 13 residues. CDR3 nucleotides: TGTGCCAGCAGCTTAGGGCCGACAAATGAGCAGTTCTTC. Translation gives CASSLGPTNEQFF.

The rearrangement links TRBV7-9 to TRBJ2-7; no clear D gene. There are 11 residues in the CDR3. Germline CDR1 and CDR2: SEHNR and FQNEAQ (reference sequence). Trimming cost V 4 bases and J 6 bases, with 7 bases left between them. Written as DNA, the CDR3 is TGTGCCAGCAGCTCTACAGTCGAGCAGTACTTC. This gives the protein CASSSTVEQYF.

J is TRBJ2-1 and V is TRBV29-1, with 10 bases fitting TRBD2. Germline loops: CDR1 SQVTM, CDR2 ANQGSEA. V gave up 3 bases and J gave up 6 bases; unmatched junction bases: 8. This CDR3 region has 15 residues. This CDR3 is CSVETAGGPPNEQFF. CDR3 DNA: TGCAGCGTTGAGACAGCGGGAGGGCCACCCAATGAGCAGTTCTTC.

The V and J genes are TRBV11-1 and TRBJ2-5; 10 bases are shared with TRBD2. This CDR3 comprises 17 residues. V lost 1 base to trimming and J lost 1 base; unmatched junction nucleotides: 6. Germline loops: CDR1 SGHAT, CDR2 FQDESV (reference sequence). The CDR3 region has the DNA TGTGCCAGCAGCTTAGTAAGGACTAGCGGAAGCCAAGAGACCCAGTACTTC. Translation gives CASSLVRTSGSQETQYF.

The chain uses TRBV5-1 and TRBJ2-7, with D tentatively TRBD1 (5 bases). The CDR3 runs to 14 residues. Trimming took off 0 bases at V and 0 bases at J, with 7 bases between the two ends. Per germline, CDR1 SGHRS and CDR2 YFSETQ. The CDR3 loop is CASSLEDNSYEQYF. CDR3 DNA sequence: TGCGCCAGCAGCTTGGAGGACAACTCCTACGAGCAGTACTTC.

The chain combines TRBV15 with TRBJ2-3, with TRBD2 matching 15 bases. The CDR3 consists of 17 residues. After removal of 2 bases from V and 5 bases from J, the junction contained 5 bases not matched to a gene. Per germline, CDR1 LNHNV and CDR2 YYDKDF (reference sequence). The CDR3 protein is CATSRSGTSGRIDTQYF. DNA of the CDR3: TGTGCCACCAGCAGATCTGGGACTAGCGGGAGGATAGATACGCAGTATTTT.

J is TRBJ1-2 and V is TRBV15; D ambiguous. This CDR3 region has 15 residues. Germline CDR1 is LNHNV and CDR2 is YYDKDF (reference sequence). The V and J ends lost 6 bases and 1 base respectively, with 15 bases between them. CDR3 sequence: CATRAGIEGNYGYTF. CDR3 in DNA: TGTGCCACCAGGGCTGGGATCGAGGGTAACTATGGCTACACCTTC.

The genes are TRBV18 and TRBJ2-7; D is unclear. The germline CDR1 and CDR2 sequences are KGHSH and LQKENI. Trimming left V 3 bases short and J 5 bases short, with 20 bases between. This CDR3 is built from 16 residues. CDR3 amino acids: CASSPGIAPGSHEQYF. The CDR3 DNA sequence: TGTGCCAGCTCACCGGGTATAGCCCCCGGGTCCCACGAGCAGTACTTC.

This chain joins TRBV6-5 and TRBJ2-1; 8 positions agree with TRBD2. This CDR3 contains 15 residues. V lost 6 bases and J lost 9; bases outside the gene matches: 13. Germline V CDR1 and CDR2: MNHEY, SVGAGI. The CDR3 sequence is CASSGAGSGRSEQFF. The CDR3 DNA sequence: TGTGCCAGCAGCGGCGCGGGGAGCGGGAGAAGTGAGCAGTTCTTC.

The chain uses TRBV6-1 and TRBJ2-4; D perhaps matches TRBD2 (5 bases). The CDR3 covers 11 residues. Trimming left V 2 bases short and J 15 bases short, with 11 bases between. Germline V CDR1 and CDR2: MNHNS, SASEGT. In DNA, the CDR3 is TGTGCCAGCAGTGAATCCGGACTCCGGTACTTC. It is translated as CASSESGLRYF.

The rearrangement uses TRBV29-1 and TRBJ2-5; TRBD2 matches at 13 bases. The V and J ends lost 5 bases and 0 bases, in that order; junction bases with no gene match: 3. Germline V gene lookup returns CDR1 SQVTM and CDR2 ANQGSEA. The CDR3 sequence is 15 residues long. The CDR3 here is CSVRTSGGHQETQYF. DNA of the CDR3: TGCAGCGTTCGGACTAGCGGGGGCCACCAAGAGACCCAGTACTTC.

The chain joins TRBV11-3 to TRBJ2-7; unclear D gene. Germline assignment: CDR1 SGHNT and CDR2 YENEEA. The CDR3 is made up of 14 amino acids. The V and J ends lost 1 base and 0 bases respectively, with 7 bases between them. This CDR3 is CASSLGGFSYEQYF. The CDR3, as DNA: TGTGCCAGCAGCTTAGGAGGTTTCTCCTACGAGCAGTACTTC.

This rearrangement joins TRBV29-1 to TRBJ2-5; 10 bases fit TRBD2. This CDR3 has 15 amino acids. Trimming at V came to 7 bases and at J to 4 bases, leaving 12 bases not matched to a gene. The germline gives CDR1 SQVTM, CDR2 ANQGSEA. The CDR3 loop reads CSGGELAGIGETQYF. The CDR3 coding sequence is TGCAGCGGGGGGGAACTAGCGGGGATCGGAGAGACCCAGTACTTC.

This clone was seen only once. The V call is TRBV29-1, the J call TRBJ1-1; D is undetermined. Trimming cost V 1 base and J 2 bases, with 8 bases left between them. In germline, CDR1 is SQVTM, CDR2 ANQGSEA. The CDR3 runs 13 residues. CDR3 bases: TGCAGCGTTGAAGTTCCCACAAACACTGAAGCTTTCTTT. Residues: CSVEVPTNTEAFF.

This sequence joins TRBV18 and TRBJ1-5; 7 nucleotides match TRBD1. V shed 3 bases and J 7 bases; nucleotides not matched to a gene: 9. The germline gives CDR1 KGHSH, CDR2 LQKENI. The CDR3 is 15 amino acids. The CDR3, as DNA: TGTGCCAGCTCACCTATTGACAGGGTCGGACAGCCCCAGCATTTT. Translation gives CASSPIDRVGQPQHF.

The chain carries TRBV7-9 and TRBJ2-3; 10 bases align to TRBD2. The CDR3 totals 15 residues. V lost 4 bases, J lost 2 bases, and 3 bases stayed unmatched. In germline, CDR1 is SEHNR, CDR2 FQNEAQ (reference sequence). In nucleotides, the CDR3 is TGTGCCAGCAGCTCTAGCGGGAGACCCACAGATACGCAGTATTTT. Its protein is CASSSSGRPTDTQYF.

This clone has a single count. This chain joins TRBV9 and TRBJ2-2, with 15 bases identical to TRBD2. The germline gives CDR1 SGDLS, CDR2 YYNGEE. The CDR3 loop spans 16 amino acids. With 4 bases clipped from V and 7 bases from J, the junction kept 5 bases outside the gene matches. The CDR3 sequence is CASSWTSGGAVGELFF. Written as DNA, the CDR3 is TGTGCCAGCAGCTGGACTAGCGGGGGGGCCGTCGGGGAGCTGTTTTTT.

V usage is TRBV10-3 and J usage is TRBJ1-2; TRBD1 aligns across 12 bases. The CDR3 contains 17 residues. Germline CDR1 reads ENHRY; CDR2 reads SYGVKD. V dropped 0 bases and J dropped 7; count of bases not matched to a gene: 9. The DNA of the CDR3 is TGTGCCATCAGTGAGTCGATGGGGACAGGGGGCGCGTTTGGCTACACCTTC. Residues: CAISESMGTGGAFGYTF.

The chain uses TRBV7-9 and TRBJ2-1; D is unresolved. Between the trimmed V and J ends, which lost 5 bases and 4 bases, there was a span of 3 bases. Per germline, CDR1 SEHNR and CDR2 FQNEAQ (reference sequence). The CDR3 totals 11 residues. CDR3 loop: CASSPYNEQFF. In DNA form, the CDR3 reads TGTGCCAGCAGCCCGTACAATGAGCAGTTCTTC.

This clone was seen a single time. The J gene is TRBJ2-1, the V gene TRBV7-3, with 8 nucleotides matching TRBD2. This CDR3 is 16 amino acids long. J lost 9 bases, V lost 1 base, and 11 bases had no gene match. Germline CDR1 and CDR2: SGHTA and FQGTGA. The CDR3 sequence is CASSLMGVAGKVEQFF. CDR3 DNA: TGTGCCAGCAGCTTAATGGGGGTAGCGGGGAAAGTTGAGCAGTTCTTC.

The chain couples TRBV7-2 to TRBJ2-1; 9 bases are a match to TRBD1. CDR1 is SGHTA and CDR2 is FQGNSA in the germline V gene. The CDR3 runs to 15 residues. Unmatched junction bases numbered 8, after V lost 3 bases and J lost 8 bases. Here the CDR3 reads CASSFRDREFDEQFF. The CDR3 nucleotides read TGTGCCAGCAGCTTCCGGGACAGGGAATTTGATGAGCAGTTCTTC. Complete variable domain (other parts from reference TRBV7-2 and TRBJ2-1): GAGVSQSPSNKVTEKGKDVELRCDPISGHTALYWYRQSLGQGLEFLIYFQGNSAPDKSGLPSDRFSAERTGGSVSTLTIQRTQQEDSAVYLCASSFRDREFDEQFFGPGTRLTVL.